The TCR beta chain described here comes from a study of Ad26.COV2.S vaccination and SARS-CoV-2 variants. About the study: The Ad26.COV2.S arm of the COV1001 trial was where the donor was placed. Ad26.COV2.S was injected intramuscularly once or twice, 56 days apart. Study-wide results and caveats: Relative to placebo recipients, vaccine recipients exhibited elevated spike-specific TCR breadth.

Method: immunoSEQ multiplex PCR; TCRdb's copy keeps in-frame clones and lacks some. The sample holds around 500,000 clones, 70% to 90% seen once. Unmatched junction bases numbered 7, after V lost 5 bases and J lost 7 bases. This CDR3 is 13 amino acids long. Notes on this clone: Its antigen is currently unknown.

Treatment specified: roughly 18 received Ad26.COV2.S at low or high dose, single or two shots; about five received placebo; per-sample allocation not given. Specimen acquisition occurred on day 63 following the initial vaccine or placebo injection. The material was peripheral blood, obtained in a trial of Ad26.COV2.S vaccine versus placebo. This receptor was obtained from a person between 18 and 60 years old who received the Ad26.COV2.S COVID-19 vaccine or a placebo. The chain uses TRBV12-3 or TRBV12-4 and TRBJ1-1, with TRBD1 identical over 7 bases. CDR3 in DNA: TGTGCCAGCAGTCCGGGACAGTTCAATGAAGCTTTCTTT. Protein product: CASSPGQFNEAFF.